The TCR beta chain described here comes from a study of blood T cell repertoires in COVID-19. Overall study: From T cells, B-cell-depleted T cells, or PBMCs came the material, which was cDNA or gDNA.

The CDR3 consists of 16 residues. V dropped 4 bases and J dropped 4; count of bases not matched to a gene: 4. Germline V gives CDR1 SGDLS, CDR2 YYNGEE. Original processing notes: For nucleated cells, counts were estimated from reference gene primer amplification. Profiling relied on immunoSEQ multiplex PCR, and the TCRdb table lists in-frame clones only, not all of them. D and trimming were read from the DNA, whereas the V and J calls and clone size are those reported in that table. The repertoire holds fewer than 200,000 clones, with more than 75% as singletons. This clonotype was sampled from a man in his late teens or twenties with COVID-19, enrolled during active disease. Sequenced: peripheral blood. The rearrangement uses TRBV9 and TRBJ2-3; TRBD2 matches at 15 bases. The CDR3 DNA reads TGTGCCAGCAGCACGGGGACTAGCGGGAGGTCAGATACGCAGTATTTT. Protein: CASSTGTSGRSDTQYF.